This note documents a single T cell receptor (beta chain) sequence. The antigen remains unidentified. Using immunoSEQ multiplex PCR, the repertoire was profiled, and TCRdb retains in-frame clones only, with some absent. The profile shows 98,000 or so clones, roughly 84% of them singletons. The data were obtained in a study of graft-versus-host responses after intestinal transplantation. The overall study: The transplants performed in recipients were multivisceral, liver-intestinal, or isolated intestinal. Each patient got anti-thymocyte globulin induction, then tacrolimus and steroids for two to four years. Study-wide findings and caveats: Early HvG declines after transplant were associated with peak circulating GvH clone levels. The recipient marrow held GvH clones, and some of them showed up first in ileum or blood.

V lost 5 bases, J lost 8 bases, and 7 bases stayed unmatched. The CDR3 covers 13 residues. Germline V gene sequence: CDR1 SGHNT, CDR2 YENEEA. The J gene is TRBJ1-1, the V gene TRBV11-3, with 8 bases that match TRBD1. This clonotype was obtained from a human donor who received an intestinal transplant. This sample comprised unstimulated CD4+ T cells sorted from spleen or lymph node cells, obtained before intestinal transplant. The CDR3, as DNA: TGTGCCAGCAGCGTCGACAGGGGAGGGGAAGCTTTCTTT. It translates to CASSVDRGGEAFF.